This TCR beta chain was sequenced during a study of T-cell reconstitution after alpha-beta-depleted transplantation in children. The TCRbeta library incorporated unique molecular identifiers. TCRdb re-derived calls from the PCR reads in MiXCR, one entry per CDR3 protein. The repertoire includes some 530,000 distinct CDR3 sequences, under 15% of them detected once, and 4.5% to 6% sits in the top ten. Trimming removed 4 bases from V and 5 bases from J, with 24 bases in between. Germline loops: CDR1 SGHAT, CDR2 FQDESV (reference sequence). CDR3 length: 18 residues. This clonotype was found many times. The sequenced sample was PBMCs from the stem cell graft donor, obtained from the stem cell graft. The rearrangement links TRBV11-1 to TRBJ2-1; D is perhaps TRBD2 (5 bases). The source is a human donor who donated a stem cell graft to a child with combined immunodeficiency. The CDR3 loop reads CASSSPPGGLRPDNEQFF. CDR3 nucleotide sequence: TGTGCCAGCAGCTCCCCGCCTGGAGGCCTACGCCCGGACAATGAGCAGTTCTTC.